This note documents a single T cell receptor (beta chain) sequence. Its matching antigen is unknown. The germline V gene encodes CDR1 SQVTM and CDR2 ANQGSEA. This CDR3 comprises 12 residues. The V and J ends lost 6 bases and 5 bases respectively, with 10 bases between them. No infections or other immune events were documented during collection. This sample is drawn from a study of identifying expanded T cells in peripheral blood. Study results and limitations: Clone count variance between roughly 2-week samples rose with total template count.

Libraries were prepared by immunoSEQ multiplex PCR; TCRdb keeps only in-frame clonotypes and omits some of them. The profile covers about 100,000 clones, with 80% to 90% appearing a single time and just over 5.5% taken by the ten largest. This sequence was found in a person between 18 and 75 years old in good health. Material: blood. The gene calls are TRBV29-1 and TRBJ2-2; no clear D. The CDR3 region is CSVGTVTGELFF. CDR3 sequence (DNA): TGCAGCGTGGGAACAGTTACCGGGGAGCTGTTTTTT.